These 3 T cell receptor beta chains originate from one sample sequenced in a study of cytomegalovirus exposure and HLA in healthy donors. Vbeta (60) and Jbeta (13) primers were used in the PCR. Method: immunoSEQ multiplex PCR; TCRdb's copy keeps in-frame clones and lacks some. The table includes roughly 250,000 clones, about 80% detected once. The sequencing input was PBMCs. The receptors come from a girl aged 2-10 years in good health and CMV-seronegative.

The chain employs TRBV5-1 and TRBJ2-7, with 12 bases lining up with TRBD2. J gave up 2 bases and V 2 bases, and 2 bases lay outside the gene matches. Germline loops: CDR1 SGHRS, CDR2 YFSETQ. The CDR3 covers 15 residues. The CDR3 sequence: CASSFASGRAYEQYF. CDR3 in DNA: TGCGCCAGCAGCTTCGCTAGCGGGAGGGCCTACGAGCAGTACTTC.

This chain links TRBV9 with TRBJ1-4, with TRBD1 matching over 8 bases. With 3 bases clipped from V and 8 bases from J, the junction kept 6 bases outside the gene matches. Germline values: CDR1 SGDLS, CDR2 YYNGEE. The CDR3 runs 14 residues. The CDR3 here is CASSADRGVEKLFF. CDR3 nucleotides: TGTGCCAGCAGCGCAGACAGGGGAGTGGAAAAACTGTTTTTT.

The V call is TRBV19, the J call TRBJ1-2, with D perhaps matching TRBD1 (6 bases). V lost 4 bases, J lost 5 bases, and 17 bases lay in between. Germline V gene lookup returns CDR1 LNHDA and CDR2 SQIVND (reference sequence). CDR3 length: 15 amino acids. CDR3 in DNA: TGTGCCAGTAGTAACCGGGACACCGGGTCGTATGGCTACACCTTC. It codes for CASSNRDTGSYGYTF.